Listed here are 6 T cell receptor beta chains from one sample, sequenced in a study of PD-1 blockade in classical Hodgkin lymphoma. The table came from immunoSEQ multiplex PCR; TCRdb's copy has only in-frame clones and leaves some out. The sample lists about 50,000 clones, about three quarters occurring once. Brentuximab vedotin exposure varied among the patients, all of whom had relapsed after autologous stem cell transplantation. The material sequenced was peripheral blood mononuclear cells (PBMCs), taken at baseline. These receptors all come from a human donor with classical Hodgkin lymphoma.

This clone showed up just once. The V call is TRBV5-1, the J call TRBJ2-5, with 7 bases aligning to TRBD2. The V and J ends lost 4 bases and 3 bases, in that order; junction bases with no gene match: 6. Germline assignment: CDR1 SGHRS and CDR2 YFSETQ. The CDR3 extends over 14 amino acids. CDR3: CASSPAGGEETQYF. In DNA, the CDR3 is TGCGCCAGCAGCCCAGCTGGGGGGGAAGAGACCCAGTACTTC. The entire variable domain, with the rest obtained from reference TRBV5-1 and TRBJ2-5, is as follows: KAGVTQTPRYLIKTRGQQVTLSCSPISGHRSVSWYQQTPGQGLQFLFEYFSETQRNKGNFPGRFSGRQFSNSRSEMNVSTLELGDSALYLCASSPAGGEETQYFGPGTRLLVL.

This clone was detected only once. This chain links TRBV21-1 with TRBJ2-1. TRBV21-1 is shown as a pseudogene. The CDR3 is 13 amino acids. CDR3 DNA: TGTGCCAGCAGCAACGACCGTCGGAATGAGCAGTTCTTC. Protein sequence: CASSNDRRNEQFF.

This rearrangement joins TRBV19 to TRBJ1-3; a possible D gene is TRBD1 (6 bases). This CDR3 contains 15 residues. The V gene's germline CDR1 is LNHDA and CDR2 SQIVND (reference sequence). V lost 6 bases and J 7 bases, leaving 19 bases between the germline ends. The CDR3 region is CASSPGLRGSNTIYF. CDR3 in DNA: TGTGCCAGTAGCCCCGGGCTCAGGGGCAGCAACACCATATATTTT.

The gene calls are TRBV28 and TRBJ2-6; D is ambiguous. CDR3 length: 13 amino acids. Germline CDR1 MDHEN, CDR2 SYDVKM. V gave up 5 bases and J gave up 1 base, with 3 bases separating them. The CDR3 DNA sequence: TGTGCCAGCAGTCAATCTGGGGCCAACGTCCTGACTTTC. Translated, it gives CASSQSGANVLTF.

This CDR3 is CASSLGGQGFEKLFF. The CDR3 DNA follows: TGTGCCAGCAGCCTAGGGGGACAGGGGTTTGAAAAACTGTTTTTT. V gene TRBV7-9 combines with J gene TRBJ1-4; 10 bases line up with TRBD1. Germline CDR1 is SEHNR and CDR2 is FQNEAQ (reference sequence). Germline trimming cut 5 bases from V and 7 bases from J; bases unmatched to any gene: 7. This CDR3 spans 15 amino acids. Full variable domain (missing parts from reference TRBV7-9 and TRBJ1-4): DTGVSQNPRHKITKRGQNVTFRCDPISEHNRLYWYRQTLGQGPEFLTYFQNEAQLEKSRLLSDRFSAERPKGSFSTLEIQRTEQGDSAMYLCASSLGGQGFEKLFFGSGTQLSVL.

In this sample, this clone turned up once. One junction end disagrees with the germline gene, perhaps due to a read error. V gene TRBV11-2 combines with J gene TRBJ1-2; D is perhaps TRBD1 (5 bases). The CDR3 has 13 amino acids. Germline CDR1 is SGHAT and CDR2 is FQNNGV. CDR3 region: CASSTGKVTGTAF. The CDR3 DNA reads as TGTGCCAGCAGCACTGGTAAAGTTACGGGGACCGCTTTC.